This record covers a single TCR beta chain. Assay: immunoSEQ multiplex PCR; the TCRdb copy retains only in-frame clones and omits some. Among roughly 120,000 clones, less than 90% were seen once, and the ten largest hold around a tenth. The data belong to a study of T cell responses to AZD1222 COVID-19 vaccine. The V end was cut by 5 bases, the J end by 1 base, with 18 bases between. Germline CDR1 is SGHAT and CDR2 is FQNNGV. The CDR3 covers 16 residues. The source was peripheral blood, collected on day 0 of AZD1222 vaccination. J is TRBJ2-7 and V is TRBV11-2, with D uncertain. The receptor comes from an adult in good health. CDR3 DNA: TGTGCCAGCAGCCCGCTTGCTAGGACCCAATCCTACGAGCAGTACTTC. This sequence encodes CASSPLARTQSYEQYF.